The next 27 T cell receptor beta chains were all read from a single sample in a study of CD8+ T cells in alopecia areata. Reverse transcription of extracted RNA yielded cDNA, which provided the sequencing template. Profiled with immunoSEQ multiplex PCR; TCRdb holds only in-frame clones, not every one. The sample lists more than 150,000 clones; more than 55% were seen once. Regarding treatment: oral pan-JAK inhibitor, 5-10 mg twice daily. The starting material was CD4+ T cells sorted from blood, obtained at week 4, from a patient treated with tofacitinib. These receptor sequences come from a human donor with alopecia areata.

The chain is built from TRBV29-1 and TRBJ2-2, with TRBD1 matching over 9 bases. V was clipped by 7 bases and J by 7 bases; unmatched bases: 10. CDR3 length: 14 amino acids. Germline loops: CDR1 SQVTM, CDR2 ANQGSEA. This CDR3 is CSGTSTGGVGELFF. The CDR3 coding sequence is TGCAGCGGTACCTCAACAGGGGGCGTCGGGGAGCTGTTTTTT.

The genes are TRBV18 and TRBJ1-2, with D possibly matching TRBD1 (6 bases). CDR1 and CDR2 (germline): KGHSH, LQKENI. Trimming cost V 3 bases and J 2 bases, with 13 bases left between them. This CDR3 has 15 amino acids. The CDR3 bases are TGTGCCAGCTCACCCGGAGTCAGGGGCAACTATGGCTACACCTTC. Translation gives CASSPGVRGNYGYTF.

The chain is built from TRBV30 and TRBJ2-2; D perhaps matches TRBD2 (5 bases). The germline gives CDR1 GTSNPN, CDR2 SVGIG (reference sequence). The CDR3 is 12 amino acids. V shed 4 bases and J shed 5 bases, with 8 bases lying between them. CDR3 nucleotide sequence: TGTGCCTGGAAACGGACTACCGGGGAGCTGTTTTTT. Translation: CAWKRTTGELFF.

CDR3 sequence reads: CAWSARNEKLFF. The CDR3 region has the DNA TGTGCCTGGAGTGCCCGGAATGAAAAACTGTTTTTT. V is TRBV30 and J is TRBJ1-4, with no clear D. V was pared by 1 base and J by 5 bases, with 5 bases between. The germline CDR1 and CDR2 sequences are GTSNPN and SVGIG (reference sequence). The CDR3 length is 12 residues.

The chain links TRBV7-9 to TRBJ2-5, with a tentative D call TRBD2 (5 bases). The germline V gene has CDR1 SEHNR and CDR2 FQNEAQ (reference sequence). This CDR3 contains 13 residues. Between the trimmed V and J ends, which lost 6 bases and 3 bases, there was a span of 11 bases. The CDR3 DNA reads as TGTGCCAGCAGTGTCGGACTCAAAGAGACCCAGTACTTC. Translation: CASSVGLKETQYF.

This clone was observed once. J is TRBJ2-7 and V is TRBV7-6; tentatively, D is TRBD1 (6 bases). CDR1 is SGHVS and CDR2 is FNYEAQ in the germline V gene. The CDR3 totals 13 residues. Deletions cut 5 bases from V and 6 bases from J, with 14 bases between. Here the CDR3 reads CASSRLQGSEQYF. The DNA of the CDR3 is TGTGCCAGCAGCCGATTACAGGGCTCCGAGCAGTACTTC.

The chain uses TRBV30 and TRBJ2-5; no definite D call. The germline V gene encodes CDR1 GTSNPN and CDR2 SVGIG (reference sequence). This CDR3 is built from 10 residues. Trimming took off 0 bases at V and 6 bases at J, with 2 bases between the two ends. The CDR3 DNA follows: TGTGCCTGGAGTGTACAGACCCAGTACTTC. This translates into CAWSVQTQYF.

This clone was seen more than once but under ten times. The chain carries TRBV2 and TRBJ2-1; 13 bases fit TRBD2. The germline V gene encodes CDR1 SNHLY and CDR2 FYNNEI. CDR3 length: 14 residues. With V trimmed by 8 bases and J by 5 bases, 3 bases remained unmatched. In DNA, the CDR3 is TGTGCCAGCCGACTAGCGGGGGGAAACAATGAGCAGTTCTTC. This sequence encodes CASRLAGGNNEQFF. The full variable domain, its missing parts supplied by reference TRBV2 and TRBJ2-1, is EPEVTQTPSHQVTQMGQEVILRCVPISNHLYFYWYRQILGQKVEFLVSFYNNEISEKSEIFDDQFSVERPDGSNFTLKIRSTKLEDSAMYFCASRLAGGNNEQFFGPGTRLTVL.

The rearrangement links TRBV29-1 to TRBJ1-4, with D unclear. Germline V gene data show CDR1 as SQVTM and CDR2 as ANQGSEA. The length of the CDR3 is 12 residues. The V end lost 4 bases, the J end lost 0 bases, and 3 bases lay between the germline ends. CDR3 sequence (DNA): TGCAGCGTTGTATCAACTAATGAAAAACTGTTTTTT. The encoded protein is CSVVSTNEKLFF.

The chain carries TRBV30 and TRBJ1-1, with no clear D. This CDR3 comprises 10 residues. Trimming left V 8 bases short and J 6 bases short, with 10 bases between. Germline V lookup: CDR1 GTSNPN, CDR2 SVGIG (reference sequence). The CDR3 region has the DNA TGTGCCCTACAAGAGCCTGAAGCTTTCTTT. Translation gives CALQEPEAFF.

This clone was seen a handful of times. This chain joins TRBV11-2 and TRBJ1-2; D is possibly TRBD1 (5 bases). Per germline, CDR1 SGHAT and CDR2 FQNNGV. The CDR3 sequence is 14 residues long. Trimming took 5 bases from V and 3 from J, leaving 13 bases between them. The CDR3 nucleotides are TGTGCCAGCAGCCGAAAACAGGCTGACTATGGCTACACCTTC. It yields the protein CASSRKQADYGYTF.

This clone was counted between two and nine times. This chain joins TRBV2 and TRBJ2-1, with a possible D match to TRBD2 (6 bases). The germline CDR1 and CDR2 sequences are SNHLY and FYNNEI. Between the trimmed V and J ends, which lost 7 bases and 12 bases, there was a span of 22 bases. The CDR3 has 14 residues. The CDR3 nucleotides are TGTGCCAGCACAAGGGATAGCGGCCTGTTGGGGCAGTTCTTC. Its translation: CASTRDSGLLGQFF.

The sample holds one count of this clone. Additional DNA sequences in this sample encode the identical CDR3. The chain couples TRBV27 to TRBJ1-2; unclear D gene. The germline CDR1 and CDR2 sequences are MNHEY and SMNVEV (reference sequence). V lost 3 bases and J 0 bases, leaving 8 bases between the germline ends. CDR3 length: 14 amino acids. CDR3 residues: CASSLSRANYGYTF. The CDR3 DNA is TGTGCCAGCAGTTTGAGCAGAGCTAACTATGGCTACACCTTC.

This clone has more than one count but fewer than ten. This specimen includes other DNA sequences encoding the same CDR3. The chain links TRBV13 to TRBJ1-2; TRBD1 matches at 8 bases. The V gene's germline CDR1 is PRHDT and CDR2 FYEKMQ (reference sequence). V shed 5 bases and J 0 bases; nucleotides not matched to a gene: 5. The CDR3 runs to 15 residues. This chain's CDR3 is CASSLQGVANYGYTF. DNA of the CDR3: TGTGCCAGCAGCCTACAGGGGGTTGCTAACTATGGCTACACCTTC.

The chain links TRBV14 to TRBJ2-3; TRBD2 agrees at 9 bases. J was trimmed by 4 bases and V by 2 bases; bases with no gene match: 4. Germline lookup yields CDR1 SGHDN and CDR2 FVKESK. This CDR3 has 15 amino acids. Here the CDR3 reads CASSQPRGGPDTQYF. The CDR3 coding sequence is TGTGCCAGCAGCCAACCGCGGGGGGGTCCAGATACGCAGTATTTT.

The gene calls are TRBV2 and TRBJ1-2; 8 bases agree with TRBD1. CDR1 and CDR2 from the germline V gene are SNHLY and FYNNEI. The V segment lost 10 bases and the J segment 8 bases; nucleotides outside the gene matches: 12. The length of the CDR3 is 13 residues. The DNA for the CDR3 is TGTGCCACCATCGCAGGGGGCGCGGGGGGCTACACCTTC. This codes for CATIAGGAGGYTF.

This clone came up a few times. The rearrangement joins TRBV5-1 to TRBJ1-1; a weak D match, TRBD1 (5 bases). Germline V CDR1 and CDR2: SGHRS, YFSETQ. The CDR3 contains 14 residues. Trimming shortened V by 0 bases and J by 1 base, and 7 bases separated the two germline ends. CDR3 loop: CASSLDGGNTEAFF. The DNA of the CDR3 is TGCGCCAGCAGCTTGGATGGGGGGAACACTGAAGCTTTCTTT.

The chain employs TRBV10-3 and TRBJ2-3; TRBD1 is a possible D gene (6 bases). This CDR3 is built from 13 residues. CDR1 is ENHRY and CDR2 is SYGVKD in the germline V gene. V was pared by 6 bases and J by 3 bases, with 10 bases between. CDR3 sequence reads: CAISTGWTDTQYF. CDR3 sequence (DNA): TGTGCCATCAGCACAGGGTGGACAGATACGCAGTATTTT.

The V call is TRBV18, the J call TRBJ1-1; 7 bases are a match to TRBD1. J lost 8 bases, V lost 2 bases, and 11 bases had no gene match. Germline V CDR1 and CDR2: KGHSH, LQKENI. CDR3 length equals 15 residues. CDR3 residues: CASSPNLYRGHEAFF. The CDR3, as DNA: TGTGCCAGCTCACCAAATCTCTACAGGGGCCACGAAGCTTTCTTT.

The DNA of the CDR3 is TGTGCCAGCAGTTTTAACCGGGACACCTACGAGCAGTACTTC. This encodes CASSFNRDTYEQYF. The chain recombines TRBV6-6 with TRBJ2-7; a possible D gene is TRBD1 (6 bases). Trimming removed 4 bases from V and 2 bases from J, with 12 bases in between. Per the germline V gene, CDR1 is MNHNY and CDR2 is SVGAGI (reference sequence). The CDR3 consists of 14 residues.

Concerning this clone: Other nucleotide sequences in the sample specify the same CDR3. The genes are TRBV7-3 and TRBJ2-7; D gene unclear. The CDR3 contains 13 residues. V was trimmed by 1 base and J by 1 base, leaving 5 bases between them. The germline gives CDR1 SGHTA, CDR2 FQGTGA. The chain's CDR3 is CASSLRDSYEQYF. CDR3 nucleotides: TGTGCCAGCAGCTTAAGAGATTCCTACGAGCAGTACTTC. Supplemented by reference TRBV7-3 and TRBJ2-7, the full variable domain reads GAGVSQTPSNKVTEKGKYVELRCDPISGHTALYWYRQSLGQGPEFLIYFQGTGAADDSGLPNDRFFAVRPEGSVSTLKIQRTERGDSAVYLCASSLRDSYEQYFGPGTRLTVT.

This clone has only a few counts. Here the CDR3 reads CASSLGTFQETQYF. CDR3 nucleotide sequence: TGCGCCAGCAGCTTGGGGACCTTCCAAGAGACCCAGTACTTC. The rearrangement joins TRBV5-1 to TRBJ2-5; D unclear. Germline V gives CDR1 SGHRS, CDR2 YFSETQ. The ends were cut back, 0 bases at V and 1 base at J, with 7 bases in the middle. The CDR3 spans 14 residues.

This clone was observed a handful of times. The chain carries TRBV5-1 and TRBJ1-6, with D unclear. CDR1 SGHRS and CDR2 YFSETQ come from the germline V gene. The length of the CDR3 is 14 residues. The V end was cut by 3 bases, the J end by 8 bases, with 12 bases between. CDR3 amino acids: CASSSIRSDSPLHF. The CDR3 region has the DNA TGCGCCAGCAGCTCGATCCGTAGTGATTCACCCCTCCACTTT.

This clone was picked up a small number of times. The chain employs TRBV7-9 and TRBJ2-6, with D perhaps assigned TRBD1 or TRBD2 (5 bases each). Between the trimmed V and J ends, which lost 2 bases and 1 base, there was a span of 15 bases. The CDR3 contains 18 residues. CDR1 is SEHNR, CDR2 FQNEAQ, per germline (reference sequence). CDR3 loop: CASSLLRGLGSGANVLTF. The DNA for the CDR3 is TGTGCCAGCAGCTTATTGAGGGGTCTCGGATCTGGGGCCAACGTCCTGACTTTC.

To note about this clone: Different DNA sequences within this sample yield the same CDR3. The CDR3 region is CAWSVRPNQPQHF. CDR3 DNA: TGTGCCTGGAGTGTACGCCCCAATCAGCCCCAGCATTTT. This chain connects TRBV30 to TRBJ1-5; no reliable D call. CDR1 is GTSNPN and CDR2 is SVGIG in the germline V gene (reference sequence). CDR3 size: 13 residues. The V end was cut by 0 bases, the J end by 3 bases, with 6 bases between.

The CDR3 region is CATQDPNQPQHF. In DNA form, the CDR3 reads TGTGCCACCCAGGACCCTAATCAGCCCCAGCATTTT. This chain uses TRBV10-3 with TRBJ1-5; no reliable D call. The CDR3 extends over 12 amino acids. Germline loops: CDR1 ENHRY, CDR2 SYGVKD. V was trimmed by 10 bases and J by 4 bases, leaving 11 bases between them.

This clone was found once. J is TRBJ2-1 and V is TRBV7-2; unclear D gene. Germline CDR1 and CDR2: SGHTA and FQGNSA. V lost 5 bases, J lost 5 bases, and 13 bases lay in between. There are 14 residues in the CDR3. The CDR3, as DNA: TGTGCCAGCAGCCCACGACCGTTTAACAATGAGCAGTTCTTC. This translates into CASSPRPFNNEQFF.